This T cell receptor beta chain was sequenced during a study of metastatic and nonmetastatic thyroid tumors. In the original analysis: Using the CDR3 differences seen across clinicopathological groups, the authors built a distant-metastasis classifier for papillary thyroid cancer, which was meant to discriminate distant-metastatic patients. Via MiXCR, TCRdb re-called the PCR reads. The V and J calls shown here were made by TCRdb, not taken from the authors' results. The sample has some 8,000 clones; 44% are singletons. CDR3 length equals 14 residues. The V gene end was trimmed by 0 bases and the J gene end by 4 bases; junction bases not matched to a gene: 3. Germline assignment: CDR1 GTSNPN and CDR2 SVGIG (reference sequence). No patient received treatment before thyroid surgery.

This sequence was found in a male donor with papillary thyroid cancer or a benign thyroid nodule (not recorded which). Some clones in this sample may be carry-over from other donors' samples. Sequencing used tumor tissue. The V gene is TRBV30, the J gene TRBJ1-3, with TRBD1 identical over 7 bases. The CDR3 region has the DNA TGTGCCTGGAGTGTGAACAGGGGAGGAAACACCATATATTTT. Its translation: CAWSVNRGGNTIYF. The variable domain in full, completed from reference TRBV30 and TRBJ1-3, reads SQTIHQWPATLVQPVGSPLSLECTVEGTSNPNLYWYRQAAGRGLQLLFYSVGIGQISSEVPQNLSASRPQDRQFILSSKKLLLSDSGFYLCAWSVNRGGNTIYFGEGSWLTVV.